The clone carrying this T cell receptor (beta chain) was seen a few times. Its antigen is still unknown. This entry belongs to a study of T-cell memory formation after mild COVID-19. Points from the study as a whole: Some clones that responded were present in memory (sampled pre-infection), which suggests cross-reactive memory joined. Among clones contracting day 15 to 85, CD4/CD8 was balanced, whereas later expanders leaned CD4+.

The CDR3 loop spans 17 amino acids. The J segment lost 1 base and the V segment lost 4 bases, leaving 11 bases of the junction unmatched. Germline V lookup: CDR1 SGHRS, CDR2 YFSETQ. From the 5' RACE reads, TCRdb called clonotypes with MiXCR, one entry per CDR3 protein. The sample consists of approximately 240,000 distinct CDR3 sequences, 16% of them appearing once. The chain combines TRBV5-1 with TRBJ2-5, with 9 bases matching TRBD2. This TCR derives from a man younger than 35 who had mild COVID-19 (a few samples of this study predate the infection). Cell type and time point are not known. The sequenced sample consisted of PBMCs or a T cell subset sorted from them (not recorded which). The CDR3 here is CASSPGGSSGAQETQYF. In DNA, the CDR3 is TGCGCCAGCAGCCCTGGTGGGTCTAGCGGGGCCCAAGAGACCCAGTACTTC.